This record covers a single TCR beta chain. Its antigen remains unknown. This entry belongs to a study of OX40 agonist ivuxolimab in advanced cancers. Across the study: Partial responses were achieved by three patients: one hepatocellular carcinoma, two cutaneous melanoma. Study results and limitations: Relative to CD4+ cells, CD8+ T cells on average had more expanded clones.

The germline gives CDR1 SGHVS, CDR2 FNYEAQ. The CDR3 length is 14 residues. The V end lost 5 bases, the J end lost 1 base, and 9 bases lay between the germline ends. Profiling relied on immunoSEQ multiplex PCR, and the TCRdb table lists in-frame clones only, not all of them. In the table there are about 46,000 clones, 80% of which are singletons. The source material was CD4+ or CD8+ T cells sorted from blood, sampled in a trial of the OX40 agonist ivuxolimab. The V call is TRBV7-6, the J call TRBJ1-3; D is possibly TRBD1 (6 bases). The TCR was taken from an adult with an advanced solid tumor such as melanoma, head and neck, liver or kidney cancer. The CDR3 sequence is CASSTRGSGNTIYF. DNA of the CDR3: TGTGCCAGCAGCACAAGGGGGTCTGGAAACACCATATATTTT.